The present TCR beta chain was sequenced within a study of CD8+ T cells in alopecia areata. Following extraction, RNA underwent reverse transcription to cDNA, which served as the sequencing template. Some clones are missing from TCRdb's copy, which holds only in-frame ones; the method was immunoSEQ multiplex PCR. The sample carries approximately 150,000 clones, 47% recorded once. Broader study findings: Normal scalp had lower clonality than lesional scalp, with alopecia totalis/universalis lesions showing this most strongly.

On this clone itself: Its antigen is not known.

The study team obtained lesional scalp punch biopsies and peripheral blood from alopecia areata patients. The clonotype comes from a human donor with alopecia areata. Sequenced: CD4+ T cells sorted from blood.

CDR3 region: CASTIGVSGELFF. The DNA for the CDR3 is TGCGCCAGCACCATCGGGGTGTCCGGGGAGCTGTTTTTT. The chain carries TRBV5-1 and TRBJ2-2; a weak D match, TRBD2 (5 bases). V was shortened by 6 bases and J by 6 bases, with 12 bases between the two germline ends. CDR1 is SGHRS and CDR2 is YFSETQ in the germline V gene. The CDR3 has 13 residues.